Each of the 15 T cell receptor beta chains below was sequenced from the same sample in a study of T cell repertoires in cytomegalovirus infection. TCRdb itself ran the reads through MiXCR, one entry per CDR3 protein. Of roughly 500,000 distinct CDR3 sequences in the sample, around 35% were seen once. Their antigens are not known. Here the sequenced sample was cultured PBMCs, taken from culture after CMV antigen stimulation. The source is a human donor in good health (CMV status not recorded). Some clones in this sample may be carry-over from other donors' samples.

This clonotype was seen only a few times. The chain uses TRBV19 and TRBJ2-2; D gene unclear. Trimming left V 4 bases short and J 2 bases short, with 11 bases between. This CDR3 is built from 15 residues. Germline CDR1 and CDR2: LNHDA and SQIVND (reference sequence). The CDR3 loop is CASSNRRKNTGELFF. The CDR3, as DNA: TGTGCCAGTAGTAATCGACGGAAAAACACCGGGGAGCTGTTTTTT.

The J gene is TRBJ2-1, the V gene TRBV11-3; TRBD1 agrees at 7 bases. V dropped 1 base and J dropped 7; count of bases not matched to a gene: 13. CDR1 is SGHNT, CDR2 YENEEA, per germline. This CDR3 is 17 amino acids long. The CDR3 sequence: CASSLVQTGRPRNEQFF. The CDR3 nucleotides read TGTGCCAGCAGCTTAGTCCAGACAGGGCGGCCCCGTAATGAGCAGTTCTTC.

The rearrangement joins TRBV25-1 to TRBJ2-7; D gene uncertain. The CDR3 totals 13 residues. Trimming stripped 5 bases from V and 2 bases from J, with 10 bases between. Germline CDR1 and CDR2: MGHDK and SYGVNS. The CDR3, as DNA: TGTGCCAGCAGTCCGGGCCTACCCTACGAGCAGTACGTC. It specifies CASSPGLPYEQYV.

The chain links TRBV2 to TRBJ1-2, with 9 bases fitting TRBD1. V trimming: 7 bases; J trimming: 9 bases; junction bases outside the gene matches: 12. From germline, CDR1 is SNHLY and CDR2 FYNNEI. The CDR3 loop spans 14 amino acids. The CDR3 protein is CASNQGQGSRSYTF. The CDR3 DNA reads as TGTGCCAGCAATCAGGGACAGGGAAGCAGAAGCTACACCTTC.

This clonotype was seen a handful of times. This rearrangement joins TRBV7-2 to TRBJ1-2, with 7 bases lining up with TRBD1. Losses at the gene ends were 4 bases for V and 0 bases for J; bases not matched to a gene: 5. The CDR3 totals 15 residues. Germline CDR1 reads SGHTA; CDR2 reads FQGNSA. The CDR3 here is CASSSAGTANYGYTF. CDR3 DNA: TGTGCCAGCAGCTCGGCCGGGACAGCTAACTATGGCTACACCTTC.

This clonotype was seen a single time. The chain combines TRBV4-1 with TRBJ1-1; TRBD1 is a possible D gene (6 bases). Deletions cut 0 bases from V and 3 bases from J, with 14 bases between. The CDR3 runs 16 residues. CDR1 is MGHRA, CDR2 YSYEKL, per germline. DNA for the CDR3: TGCGCCAGCAGCCAAGAACGGGGGCGCTTGCACACTGAAGCTTTCTTT. Encoded protein: CASSQERGRLHTEAFF.

This clonotype turned up a few times. The CDR3 spells CASAMSSSGNTGELFF. The CDR3 coding sequence is TGCGCCAGCGCGATGTCGTCTAGCGGGAACACCGGGGAGCTGTTTTTT. The rearrangement uses TRBV5-1 and TRBJ2-2; 7 bases fit TRBD2. The germline CDR1 and CDR2 sequences are SGHRS and YFSETQ. The V segment lost 7 bases and the J segment 1 base; nucleotides outside the gene matches: 10. This CDR3 has 16 residues.

The chain recombines TRBV28 with TRBJ2-7, with 7 bases aligning to TRBD2. J gave up 6 bases and V 7 bases, and 21 bases lay outside the gene matches. Germline CDR1 MDHEN, CDR2 SYDVKM. The CDR3 is made up of 17 amino acids. CDR3 sequence (DNA): TGTGCCAGCACACAATTTTTGGGGGAGGGCCCTCGGGGCGAGCAGTACTTC. It codes for CASTQFLGEGPRGEQYF. Full variable domain (rest looked up from reference TRBV28 and TRBJ2-7): DVKVTQSSRYLVKRTGEKVFLECVQDMDHENMFWYRQDPGLGLRLIYFSYDVKMKEKGDIPEGYSVSREKKERFSLILESASTNQTSMYLCASTQFLGEGPRGEQYFGPGTRLTVT.

This clonotype has just a few counts. The J gene is TRBJ2-2, the V gene TRBV4-1; 10 bases agree with TRBD1. Trimming cost V 1 base and J 3 bases; bases outside gene matches: 5. The CDR3 is 17 amino acids. From germline, CDR1 is MGHRA and CDR2 YSYEKL. The CDR3 DNA sequence: TGCGCCAGCAGCCAAGGTCAGGGGACAGGGGACACCGGGGAGCTGTTTTTT. It translates to CASSQGQGTGDTGELFF.

V is TRBV4-1 and J is TRBJ2-1; possible D gene TRBD2, 6 bases. V was trimmed by 4 bases and J by 2 bases, leaving 15 bases between them. Germline V gene sequence: CDR1 MGHRA, CDR2 YSYEKL. The CDR3 spans 16 residues. In nucleotides, the CDR3 is TGCGCCAGCAGCCGTGGGGGGAAAGGGCCCTACAATGAGCAGTTCTTC. It is translated as CASSRGGKGPYNEQFF.

In its sample, this clonotype was seen a few times. The DNA of the CDR3 is TGCGCCAGCAGCCAAGAGACGGGGCTGCAGCAGTTCTTC. Its translation is CASSQETGLQQFF. The gene calls are TRBV4-1 and TRBJ2-1; D assignment may be TRBD1 or TRBD2 (5 bases each). Trimming took off 0 bases at V and 11 bases at J, with 11 bases between the two ends. Germline loops: CDR1 MGHRA, CDR2 YSYEKL. The CDR3 has 13 amino acids.

This rearrangement joins TRBV10-3 to TRBJ2-6; D is unclear. V was cut by 3 bases and J by 0 bases, with 6 bases left in between. Germline assignment: CDR1 ENHRY and CDR2 SYGVKD. The CDR3 contains 15 residues. Here the CDR3 reads CAISEGISGANVLTF. CDR3 coding DNA: TGTGCCATCAGTGAAGGGATCTCTGGGGCCAACGTCCTGACTTTC.

This clonotype was detected a few times. This chain connects TRBV7-2 to TRBJ2-7, with a weak D call TRBD1 (6 bases). The CDR3 runs 15 residues. V lost 5 bases to trimming and J lost 0 bases, with 14 bases between them. Germline CDR1 SGHTA, CDR2 FQGNSA. Here the CDR3 DNA reads TGTGCCAGCAGCCTACAGGGAACTAACTCCTACGAGCAGTACTTC. It yields the protein CASSLQGTNSYEQYF.

The chain recombines TRBV27 with TRBJ1-2, with 7 bases that match TRBD1. Germline CDR1 MNHEY, CDR2 SMNVEV (reference sequence). There are 13 residues in the CDR3. Trimming cost V 0 bases and J 8 bases; bases outside gene matches: 3. CDR3 bases: TGTGCCAGCAGTTTATCGGGACAGACGGGCTACACCTTC. Its translation is CASSLSGQTGYTF.

This clonotype was recorded a few times. This chain uses TRBV7-2 with TRBJ2-5, with 16 nucleotides matching TRBD2. Unmatched junction bases numbered 11, after V lost 5 bases and J lost 2 bases. The CDR3 consists of 19 residues. CDR1 and CDR2 from the germline V gene are SGHTA and FQGNSA. The CDR3 DNA reads as TGTGCCAGCAGCCTTAGACCGGGACTAGCGGGAGGGCGGCAAGAGACCCAGTACTTC. This gives the protein CASSLRPGLAGGRQETQYF.